These 29 T cell receptor beta chains were sequenced from one sample in a study of T cell responses to AZD1222 COVID-19 vaccine. TCRdb keeps only in-frame clones here, not all; method: immunoSEQ multiplex PCR. The top ten hold less than 2% of the sample, which has some 130,000 clones, 75% to 95% seen once. The sample was peripheral blood, taken 28 days after the second AZD1222 dose. Receptors were obtained from an adult who received the AZD1222 COVID-19 vaccine.

This clone was seen just once. The chain joins TRBV5-4 to TRBJ1-2; D not resolved. With 5 bases removed from V and 8 bases from J, the gap between germline ends came to 19 bases. Germline V gene lookup returns CDR1 SGHNT and CDR2 YYREEE (reference sequence). This CDR3 comprises 14 residues. The CDR3 sequence: CASRFPGRKGGYTF. The DNA for the CDR3 is TGTGCCAGCAGGTTCCCGGGCAGAAAGGGCGGCTACACCTTC.

The rearrangement joins TRBV3-1 (or the pseudogene TRBV3-2) to TRBJ1-2; 7 positions match TRBD1. The CDR3 contains 13 residues. V was pared by 4 bases and J by 4 bases, with 3 bases of the junction left unmatched. Germline V gives CDR1 LGHDT, CDR2 YNNKEL (reference sequence). The CDR3 bases are TGTGCCAGCAGCCCCGGGACAGCCTATGGCTACACCTTC. Its translation is CASSPGTAYGYTF.

Concerning this clone itself: Within the sample, other DNA sequences also encode this same CDR3. This chain links TRBV27 with TRBJ1-3; D perhaps matches TRBD1 (6 bases). The CDR3 has 14 residues. CDR1 is MNHEY and CDR2 is SMNVEV in the germline V gene (reference sequence). Trimming cost V 5 bases and J 0 bases, with 8 bases left between them. CDR3 in amino acids: CASSPRGSGNTIYF. CDR3 coding DNA: TGTGCCAGCAGTCCCAGGGGCTCTGGAAACACCATATATTTT.

The chain employs TRBV6-2 or TRBV6-3 and TRBJ2-7, with D perhaps TRBD1 or TRBD2 (5 bases each). Trimming removed 5 bases at V and 4 bases at J, with 12 bases between. The CDR3 consists of 13 residues. Germline assignment: CDR1 MNHEY and CDR2 SVGEGT. The CDR3 bases are TGTGCCAGCAGTCGGGACCTTAAATACGAGCAGTACGTC. Protein sequence: CASSRDLKYEQYV.

The rearrangement links TRBV11-3 to TRBJ1-3, with D perhaps TRBD1 (5 bases). V was clipped by 4 bases and J by 4 bases, with 14 bases between them. Germline CDR1 reads SGHNT; CDR2 reads YENEEA. CDR3 length equals 15 residues. CDR3 in DNA: TGTGCCAGCAGCTCCCTCGGGGCGCCCGGAAACACCATATATTTT. This codes for CASSSLGAPGNTIYF. Variable domain in full (rest from reference TRBV11-3 and TRBJ1-3): EAGVVQSPRYKIIEKKQPVAFWCNPISGHNTLYWYLQNLGQGPELLIRYENEEAVDDSQLPKDRFSAERLKGVDSTLKIQPAELGDSAVYLCASSSLGAPGNTIYFGEGSWLTVV.

The rearrangement links TRBV10-1 to TRBJ2-1; 12 bases line up with TRBD2. Trimming removed 6 bases from V and 7 bases from J; junction bases left unmatched: 4. Germline V gene data show CDR1 as WNHNN and CDR2 as SYGVQD (reference sequence). The CDR3 sequence is 14 residues long. CDR3 in DNA: TGCGCCAGCAGCCAGACTAGCGGGGGAAATGAGCAGTTCTTC. It is translated as CASSQTSGGNEQFF.

The gene calls are TRBV18 and TRBJ2-3, with TRBD2 identical over 11 bases. Germline V gene sequence: CDR1 KGHSH, CDR2 LQKENI. CDR3 length: 16 amino acids. V shed 4 bases and J 4 bases; nucleotides not matched to a gene: 7. The DNA for the CDR3 is TGTGCCAGCTCACAATCCGGGACTAGCGGCGCAGATACGCAGTATTTT. This codes for CASSQSGTSGADTQYF.

The chain carries TRBV30 and TRBJ1-2; a weak D match, TRBD1 (5 bases). The CDR3 has 14 amino acids. V was clipped by 0 bases and J by 5 bases, with 13 bases between them. Per germline, CDR1 GTSNPN and CDR2 SVGIG (reference sequence). The CDR3 nucleotides are TGTGCCTGGAGTGTAGATATGGGGACTTATGGCTACACCTTC. Protein product: CAWSVDMGTYGYTF.

The chain combines TRBV6-5 with TRBJ1-1; maybe TRBD1 (5 bases). With 2 bases removed from V and 5 bases from J, the gap between germline ends came to 15 bases. The germline CDR1 and CDR2 sequences are MNHEY and SVGAGI. This CDR3 is built from 15 residues. The CDR3 spells CASSYAGRGGTEAFF. CDR3 sequence (DNA): TGTGCCAGCAGTTACGCAGGGAGGGGAGGGACTGAAGCTTTCTTT.

The chain uses TRBV5-1 and TRBJ2-3; D tentatively reads TRBD1 or TRBD2 (5 bases each). V lost 5 bases, J lost 0 bases, and 10 bases lay in between. CDR1 and CDR2 (germline): SGHRS, YFSETQ. The CDR3 covers 14 residues. Here the CDR3 reads CASSRDVSTDTQYF. The CDR3 DNA follows: TGCGCCAGCAGTCGGGACGTAAGCACAGATACGCAGTATTTT. Variable domain in full (rest from reference TRBV5-1 and TRBJ2-3): KAGVTQTPRYLIKTRGQQVTLSCSPISGHRSVSWYQQTPGQGLQFLFEYFSETQRNKGNFPGRFSGRQFSNSRSEMNVSTLELGDSALYLCASSRDVSTDTQYFGPGTRLTVL.

The CDR3 DNA reads TGTGCCAGCAGCTCGGGACTAGCGGGGGATACGCAGTATTTT. Encoded protein: CASSSGLAGDTQYF. The chain uses TRBV11-3 and TRBJ2-3; 13 bases match TRBD2. Germline CDR1 SGHNT, CDR2 YENEEA. V shed 4 bases, J shed 6 bases, and the junction held 1 base outside the gene matches. This CDR3 contains 14 residues.

The chain has TRBV19 and TRBJ1-4; 9 bases map to TRBD1. Germline assignment: CDR1 LNHDA and CDR2 SQIVND (reference sequence). With 5 bases clipped from V and 4 bases from J, the junction kept 2 bases outside the gene matches. The CDR3 runs to 14 residues. CDR3 coding DNA: TGTGCCAGTAGTCGGGGACAGGGTAATGAAAAACTGTTTTTT. Translation gives CASSRGQGNEKLFF.

The chain is built from TRBV7-9 and TRBJ1-1; D is undetermined. CDR3 length: 13 amino acids. V was trimmed by 8 bases and J by 8 bases, leaving 18 bases between them. In germline, CDR1 is SEHNR, CDR2 FQNEAQ (reference sequence). This CDR3 is CASGPLTGREAFF. CDR3 coding DNA: TGTGCCAGCGGACCGTTGACGGGTCGGGAAGCTTTCTTT.

Only one count was recorded for this clone. This rearrangement joins TRBV5-4 to TRBJ2-3; 9 nucleotides agree with TRBD1. The CDR3 has 16 amino acids. Germline values: CDR1 SGHNT, CDR2 YYREEE (reference sequence). Trimming cost V 4 bases and J 3 bases; bases outside gene matches: 9. The CDR3 sequence: CASSGTGSSGTDTQYF. The CDR3 DNA reads as TGTGCCAGCAGCGGGACAGGGTCCTCCGGGACAGATACGCAGTATTTT. Full variable domain (outside the CDR3, taken from reference TRBV5-4 and TRBJ2-3): ETGVTQSPTHLIKTRGQQVTLRCSSQSGHNTVSWYQQALGQGPQFIFQYYREEENGRGNFPPRFSGLQFPNYSSELNVNALELDDSALYLCASSGTGSSGTDTQYFGPGTRLTVL.

V is TRBV30 and J is TRBJ1-1; TRBD1 matches at 7 bases. Unmatched junction bases numbered 9, after V lost 4 bases and J lost 4 bases. Germline CDR1 and CDR2: GTSNPN and SVGIG (reference sequence). This CDR3 has 14 amino acids. CDR3 sequence: CAWNTLGGLTEAFF. As DNA, the CDR3 is TGTGCCTGGAACACTTTAGGGGGCCTCACTGAAGCTTTCTTT.

The chain couples TRBV19 to TRBJ1-5; a possible D gene is TRBD1 (5 bases). Germline V gives CDR1 LNHDA, CDR2 SQIVND (reference sequence). CDR3 size: 13 residues. The V end lost 2 bases, the J end lost 6 bases, and 8 bases lay between the germline ends. CDR3 nucleotides: TGTGCCAGTAGTATACAGGGTGCTCAGCCCCAGCATTTT. Translation: CASSIQGAQPQHF.

The genes are TRBV20-1 and TRBJ1-1; D possibly corresponds to TRBD1 (6 bases). Looked up from germline, CDR1 is DFQATT and CDR2 is SNEGSKA (reference sequence). Trimming took 5 bases from V and 7 from J, leaving 11 bases between them. This CDR3 contains 11 residues. As DNA, the CDR3 is TGCAGTGCTGTTAGACAGGTTGAAGCTTTCTTT. This encodes CSAVRQVEAFF.

The chain carries TRBV6-5 and TRBJ1-1; a weak D match, TRBD1 (5 bases). The germline V gene has CDR1 MNHEY and CDR2 SVGAGI. Trimming took 1 base from V and 4 from J, leaving 10 bases between them. The CDR3 covers 14 residues. The CDR3 is CASSYFLGGTEAFF. DNA of the CDR3: TGTGCCAGCAGTTACTTTTTGGGGGGCACTGAAGCTTTCTTT.

J is TRBJ2-2 and V is TRBV4-1, with D maybe TRBD2 (5 bases). The germline V gene has CDR1 MGHRA and CDR2 YSYEKL. V dropped 0 bases and J dropped 3 bases, with 8 bases sitting between them. The CDR3 loop spans 15 amino acids. The CDR3 is CASSQDPGYTGELFF. As DNA, the CDR3 is TGCGCCAGCAGCCAAGACCCGGGGTACACCGGGGAGCTGTTTTTT.

The chain recombines TRBV3-1 (or the pseudogene TRBV3-2) with TRBJ1-2; perhaps TRBD1 as D (5 bases). The length of the CDR3 is 14 residues. The V gene's germline CDR1 is LGHDT and CDR2 YNNKEL (reference sequence). Trimming removed 4 bases from V and 0 bases from J, with 9 bases in between. The chain's CDR3 is CASSRDGANYGYTF. The CDR3 DNA reads as TGTGCCAGCAGCCGGGACGGCGCTAACTATGGCTACACCTTC.

The V call is TRBV12-5, the J call TRBJ1-6, with 7 bases lining up with TRBD1. The CDR3 consists of 17 residues. Trimming cost V 0 bases and J 7 bases; bases outside gene matches: 9. Germline values: CDR1 LGHNT, CDR2 FRNRAP. CDR3 loop: CASGLVLAGQINSPLHF. Here the CDR3 DNA reads TGTGCTAGTGGTTTGGTACTAGCGGGACAGATAAATTCACCCCTCCACTTT.

V usage is TRBV28 and J usage is TRBJ1-2, with D possibly matching TRBD1 (5 bases). Trimming removed 4 bases from V and 8 bases from J, with 11 bases in between. Germline values: CDR1 MDHEN, CDR2 SYDVKM. The CDR3 runs to 12 residues. This CDR3 is CASSYQGWGYTF. CDR3 sequence (DNA): TGTGCCAGCAGTTACCAGGGATGGGGCTACACCTTC.

The chain is built from TRBV5-1 and TRBJ1-1; 7 bases match TRBD1. Germline V CDR1 and CDR2: SGHRS, YFSETQ. This CDR3 is 15 amino acids long. V shed 1 base and J 1 base; nucleotides not matched to a gene: 4. This chain's CDR3 is CASSLSAGGNTEAFF. As DNA, the CDR3 is TGCGCCAGCAGCTTGTCTGCAGGGGGGAACACTGAAGCTTTCTTT.

This chain uses TRBV15 with TRBJ1-1; tentatively, D is TRBD1 (6 bases). In germline, CDR1 is LNHNV, CDR2 YYDKDF (reference sequence). The V and J ends lost 5 bases and 1 base respectively, with 20 bases between them. CDR3 length: 17 amino acids. Written as DNA, the CDR3 is TGTGCCACCAGCGGTCCGGGACAAAGTCGACCGAACACTGAAGCTTTCTTT. This encodes CATSGPGQSRPNTEAFF.

The CDR3 bases are TGCGCCAGCAGCTTGGAAACGGGGGGCCACAATGAGCAGTTCTTC. Residues: CASSLETGGHNEQFF. The chain is built from TRBV5-1 and TRBJ2-1; possibly TRBD2 for D (7 bases). The V and J ends lost 0 bases and 5 bases respectively, with 12 bases between them. The CDR3 spans 15 residues. In germline, CDR1 is SGHRS, CDR2 YFSETQ.

The rearrangement joins TRBV7-9 to TRBJ1-2, with 8 bases identical to TRBD1. Germline CDR1 is SEHNR and CDR2 is FQNEAQ (reference sequence). V trimming: 5 bases; J trimming: 7 bases; junction bases outside the gene matches: 3. The CDR3 length is 12 residues. This CDR3 reads CASSPDRGGYTF. The CDR3 nucleotides are TGTGCCAGCAGCCCCGACAGGGGTGGCTACACCTTC. Looking up the rest from reference TRBV7-9 and TRBJ1-2 gives the full variable domain: DTGVSQNPRHKITKRGQNVTFRCDPISEHNRLYWYRQTLGQGPEFLTYFQNEAQLEKSRLLSDRFSAERPKGSFSTLEIQRTEQGDSAMYLCASSPDRGGYTFGSGTRLTVV.

CDR3 sequence reads: CASSSGHNEQFF. The CDR3 DNA sequence: TGCGCCAGTTCCAGCGGACACAATGAGCAGTTCTTC. This rearrangement joins TRBV5-1 to TRBJ2-1; D perhaps matches TRBD2 (5 bases). This CDR3 contains 12 residues. Germline values: CDR1 SGHRS, CDR2 YFSETQ. V was clipped by 8 bases and J by 5 bases, with 11 bases between them. The full variable domain, with the rest looked up from reference TRBV5-1 and TRBJ2-1, is KAGVTQTPRYLIKTRGQQVTLSCSPISGHRSVSWYQQTPGQGLQFLFEYFSETQRNKGNFPGRFSGRQFSNSRSEMNVSTLELGDSALYLCASSSGHNEQFFGPGTRLTVL.

The gene calls are TRBV13 and TRBJ1-1, with D tentatively TRBD1 (5 bases). V dropped 6 bases and J dropped 0 bases, with 20 bases sitting between them. The CDR3 runs 17 residues. In germline, CDR1 is PRHDT, CDR2 FYEKMQ (reference sequence). CDR3 amino acids: CASSLSPKGLMNTEAFF. The CDR3 DNA is TGTGCCAGCAGTCTATCTCCTAAGGGGCTTATGAACACTGAAGCTTTCTTT.

This chain links TRBV30 with TRBJ1-1, with a tentative D call TRBD1 (5 bases). Trimming removed 4 bases at V and 5 bases at J, with 14 bases between. This CDR3 is 13 amino acids long. Germline V gene sequence: CDR1 GTSNPN, CDR2 SVGIG (reference sequence). CDR3 sequence (DNA): TGTGCCTGGAAAGTAGCAGGGCTAACTGAAGCTTTCTTT. It specifies CAWKVAGLTEAFF.